This T cell receptor (beta chain) originates from a study of T cells in Graves' hyperthyroidism and ophthalmopathy. Notes on the study in general: Before onset, by a median of 6.5 months, the model predicted ophthalmopathy.

Authors of the study amplified TCR beta CDR3 regions from RNA transcripts. The HTBI set primed first-round TCR CDR3 RT-PCR. TCRdb re-analysed the multiplex PCR reads in MiXCR, keeping a single row per CDR3 protein. The data contain some 600,000 distinct CDR3 sequences, roughly 46% of them singletons. Worth noting for this clonotype: The antigen remains undetermined.

The CDR3 extends over 14 amino acids. The V and J ends lost 3 bases and 5 bases, in that order; junction bases with no gene match: 3. This sequence joins TRBV12-3 or TRBV12-4 and TRBJ1-4; 7 positions match TRBD1. Sample: peripheral blood or thyroid tissue (not recorded which). The sequence was collected from a woman under 30 with Graves' hyperthyroidism. DNA of the CDR3: TGTGCCAGCAGTTTGGGACAGTTAAATGAAAAACTGTTTTTT. It specifies CASSLGQLNEKLFF.